This T cell receptor beta chain was documented in a study of control samples from healthy donors and cancer patients. The CDR3 covers 13 residues. V gave up 5 bases and J gave up 9 bases, with 14 bases separating them. Data came from immunoSEQ multiplex PCR; TCRdb stores just in-frame clones and leaves some out. The table has 250,000 to 300,000 clones, over 75% seen once. Sequenced: PBMCs. The receptor's source is a woman aged 55-70 years with lung cancer. The rearrangement uses TRBV12-3 or TRBV12-4 and TRBJ2-1; perhaps TRBD2 as D (6 bases). The CDR3 DNA sequence: TGTGCCAGCAGTCCTCGCGGGGTGGGTGAGCAGTTCTTC. Its protein product is CASSPRGVGEQFF.